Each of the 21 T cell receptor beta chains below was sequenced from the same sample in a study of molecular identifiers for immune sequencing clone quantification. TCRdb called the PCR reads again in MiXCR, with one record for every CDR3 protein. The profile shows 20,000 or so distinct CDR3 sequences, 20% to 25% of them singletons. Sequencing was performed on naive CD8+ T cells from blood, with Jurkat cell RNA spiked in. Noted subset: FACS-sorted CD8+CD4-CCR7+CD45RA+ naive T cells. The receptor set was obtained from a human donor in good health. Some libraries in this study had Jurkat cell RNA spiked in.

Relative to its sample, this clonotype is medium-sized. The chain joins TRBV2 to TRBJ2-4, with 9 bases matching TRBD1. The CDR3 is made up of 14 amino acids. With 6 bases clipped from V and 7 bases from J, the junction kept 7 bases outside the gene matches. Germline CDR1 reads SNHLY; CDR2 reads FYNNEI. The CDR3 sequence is CASRTGGNVNIQYF. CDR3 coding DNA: TGTGCCAGCAGGACAGGGGGGAATGTGAACATTCAGTACTTC.

CDR3 amino acids: CSVVFVIRGSYEQYF. In DNA form, the CDR3 reads TGCAGCGTTGTGTTCGTGATCAGGGGATCCTACGAGCAGTACTTC. The chain links TRBV29-1 to TRBJ2-7, with TRBD1 as a possible D gene (6 bases). Germline-derived CDR1 and CDR2 are SQVTM and ANQGSEA. The CDR3 loop spans 15 amino acids. Trimming took 4 bases from V and 1 from J, leaving 17 bases between them.

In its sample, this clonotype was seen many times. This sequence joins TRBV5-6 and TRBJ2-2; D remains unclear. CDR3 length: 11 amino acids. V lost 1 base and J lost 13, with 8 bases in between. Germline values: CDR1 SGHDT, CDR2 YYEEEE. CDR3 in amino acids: CASSLRRWLFF. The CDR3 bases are TGTGCCAGCAGCTTGCGCCGGTGGCTGTTTTTT.

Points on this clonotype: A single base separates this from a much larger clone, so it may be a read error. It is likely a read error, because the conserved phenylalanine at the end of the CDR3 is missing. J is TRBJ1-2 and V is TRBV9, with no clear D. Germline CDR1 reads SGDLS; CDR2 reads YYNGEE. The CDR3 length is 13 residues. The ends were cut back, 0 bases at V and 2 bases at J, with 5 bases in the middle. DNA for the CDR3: TGTGCCAGCAGCGTAGGTGGGAACTATGGCTACACCATC. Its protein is CASSVGGNYGYTI.

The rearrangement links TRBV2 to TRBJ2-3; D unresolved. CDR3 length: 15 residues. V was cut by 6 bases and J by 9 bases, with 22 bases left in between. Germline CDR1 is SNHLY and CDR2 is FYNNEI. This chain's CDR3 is CASRGNDHSLGTQYF. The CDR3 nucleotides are TGTGCCAGCAGGGGCAACGACCATAGCCTGGGGACGCAGTATTTT.

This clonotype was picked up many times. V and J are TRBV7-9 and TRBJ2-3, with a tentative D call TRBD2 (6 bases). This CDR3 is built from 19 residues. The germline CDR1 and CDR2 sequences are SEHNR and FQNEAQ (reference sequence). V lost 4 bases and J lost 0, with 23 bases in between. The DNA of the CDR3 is TGTGCCAGCAGCTCCTGGGACTTTACTGCACCCCATAGCACAGATACGCAGTATTTT. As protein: CASSSWDFTAPHSTDTQYF.

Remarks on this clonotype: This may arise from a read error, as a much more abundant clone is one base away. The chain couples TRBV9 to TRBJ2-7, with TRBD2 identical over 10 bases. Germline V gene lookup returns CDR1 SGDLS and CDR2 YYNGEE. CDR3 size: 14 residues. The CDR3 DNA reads TGTGCCAGCAGCGAGGGACTAGCGAGCTACAAGCAGTACTTC. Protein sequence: CASSEGLASYKQYF.

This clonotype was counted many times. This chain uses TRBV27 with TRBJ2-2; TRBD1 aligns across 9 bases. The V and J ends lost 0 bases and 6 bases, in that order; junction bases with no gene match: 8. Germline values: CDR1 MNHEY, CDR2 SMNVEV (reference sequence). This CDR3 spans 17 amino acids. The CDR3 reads CASSLSPGQGNSGELFF. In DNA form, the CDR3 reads TGTGCCAGCAGTTTATCTCCGGGACAGGGAAATTCCGGGGAGCTGTTTTTT.

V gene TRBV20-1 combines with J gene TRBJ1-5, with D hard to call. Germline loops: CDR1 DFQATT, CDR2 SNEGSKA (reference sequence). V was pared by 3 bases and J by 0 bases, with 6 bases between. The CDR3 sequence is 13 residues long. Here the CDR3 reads CSASQYSNQPQHF. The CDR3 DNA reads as TGCAGTGCTAGCCAGTATAGCAATCAGCCCCAGCATTTT.

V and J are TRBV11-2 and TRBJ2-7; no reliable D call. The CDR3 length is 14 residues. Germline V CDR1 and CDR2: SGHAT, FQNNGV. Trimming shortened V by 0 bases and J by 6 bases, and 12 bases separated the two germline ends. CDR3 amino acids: CASSLDPIGSEQYF. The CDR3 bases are TGTGCCAGCAGCTTAGACCCTATCGGTTCCGAGCAGTACTTC.

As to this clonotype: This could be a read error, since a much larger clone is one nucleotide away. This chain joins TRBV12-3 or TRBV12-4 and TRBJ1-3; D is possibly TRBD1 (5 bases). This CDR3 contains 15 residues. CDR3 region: CASSFGTASGNTICF. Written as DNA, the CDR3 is TGTGCCAGCAGTTTCGGGACGGCCTCTGGAAACACCATATGTTTT.

The DNA for the CDR3 is TGTGCCAGCAGTTTAACCCCCCTCGGGACTAGCGGGAGAGGAAGCTCCTACAATGAGCAGTTCTTC. Protein: CASSLTPLGTSGRGSSYNEQFF. The chain is built from TRBV27 and TRBJ2-1, with TRBD2 matching 14 bases. From germline, CDR1 is MNHEY and CDR2 SMNVEV (reference sequence). This CDR3 spans 22 amino acids. After removal of 2 bases from V and 0 bases from J, the junction contained 15 bases not matched to a gene.

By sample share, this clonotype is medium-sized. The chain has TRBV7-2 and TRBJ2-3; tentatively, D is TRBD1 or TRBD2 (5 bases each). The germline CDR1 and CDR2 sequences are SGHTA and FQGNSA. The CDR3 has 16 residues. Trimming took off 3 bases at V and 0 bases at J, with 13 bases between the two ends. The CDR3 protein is CASSLWGRGSTDTQYF. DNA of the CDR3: TGTGCCAGCAGCTTGTGGGGGAGAGGAAGCACAGATACGCAGTATTTT.

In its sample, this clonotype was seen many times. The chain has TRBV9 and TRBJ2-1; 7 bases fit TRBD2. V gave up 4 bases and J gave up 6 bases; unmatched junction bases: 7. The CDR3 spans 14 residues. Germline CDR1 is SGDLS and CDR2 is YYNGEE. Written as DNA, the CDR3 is TGTGCCAGCAGCCAAGCGGGGACGGGCAATGAGCAGTTCTTC. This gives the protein CASSQAGTGNEQFF.

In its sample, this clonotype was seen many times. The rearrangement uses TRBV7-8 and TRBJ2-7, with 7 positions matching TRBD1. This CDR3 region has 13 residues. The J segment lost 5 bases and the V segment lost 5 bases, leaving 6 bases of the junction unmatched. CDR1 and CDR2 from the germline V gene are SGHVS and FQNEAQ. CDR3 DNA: TGTGCCAGCAGCCAAACAGGGGCCGACGAGCAGTACTTC. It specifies CASSQTGADEQYF.

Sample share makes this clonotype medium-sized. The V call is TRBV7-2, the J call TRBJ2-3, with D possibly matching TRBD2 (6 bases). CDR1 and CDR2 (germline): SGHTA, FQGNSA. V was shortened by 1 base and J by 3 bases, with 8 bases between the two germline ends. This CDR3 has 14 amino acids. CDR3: CASSLVGTTDTQYF. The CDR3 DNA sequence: TGTGCCAGCAGCTTAGTCGGGACTACAGATACGCAGTATTTT.

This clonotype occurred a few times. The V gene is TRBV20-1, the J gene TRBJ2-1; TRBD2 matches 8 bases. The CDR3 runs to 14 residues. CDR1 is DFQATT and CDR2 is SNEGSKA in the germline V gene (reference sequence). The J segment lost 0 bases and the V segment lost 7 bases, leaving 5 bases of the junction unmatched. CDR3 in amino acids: CSVGGTSSYNEQFF. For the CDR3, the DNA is TGCAGTGTTGGGGGGACTAGCTCCTACAATGAGCAGTTCTTC.

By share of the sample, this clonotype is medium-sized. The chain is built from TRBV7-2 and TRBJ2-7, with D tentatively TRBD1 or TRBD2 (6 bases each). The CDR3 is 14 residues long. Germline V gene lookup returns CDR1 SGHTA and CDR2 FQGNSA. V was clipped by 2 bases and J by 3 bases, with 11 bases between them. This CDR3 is CASSLIRGGYEQYF. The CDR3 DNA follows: TGTGCCAGCAGCTTAATCAGGGGAGGCTACGAGCAGTACTTC.

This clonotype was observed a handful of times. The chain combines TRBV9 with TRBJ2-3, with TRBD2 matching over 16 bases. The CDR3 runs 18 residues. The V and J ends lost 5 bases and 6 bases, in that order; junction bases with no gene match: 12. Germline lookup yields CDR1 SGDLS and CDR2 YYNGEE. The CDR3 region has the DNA TGTGCCAGCAGACCCCCGGGACTAGCGGGAGGGCCTTTGGATACGCAGTATTTT. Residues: CASRPPGLAGGPLDTQYF.

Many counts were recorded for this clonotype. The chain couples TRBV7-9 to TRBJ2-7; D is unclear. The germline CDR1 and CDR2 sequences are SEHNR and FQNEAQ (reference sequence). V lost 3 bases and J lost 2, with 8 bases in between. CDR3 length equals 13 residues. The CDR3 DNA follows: TGTGCCAGCAGCTTTGGGGTTACCTACGAGCAGTACTTC. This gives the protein CASSFGVTYEQYF.

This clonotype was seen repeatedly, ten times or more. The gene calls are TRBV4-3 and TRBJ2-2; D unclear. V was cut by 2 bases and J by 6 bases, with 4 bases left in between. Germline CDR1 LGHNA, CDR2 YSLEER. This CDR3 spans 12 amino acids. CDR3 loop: CASSQTSGELFF. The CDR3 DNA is TGCGCCAGCAGCCAAACGTCCGGGGAGCTGTTTTTT.